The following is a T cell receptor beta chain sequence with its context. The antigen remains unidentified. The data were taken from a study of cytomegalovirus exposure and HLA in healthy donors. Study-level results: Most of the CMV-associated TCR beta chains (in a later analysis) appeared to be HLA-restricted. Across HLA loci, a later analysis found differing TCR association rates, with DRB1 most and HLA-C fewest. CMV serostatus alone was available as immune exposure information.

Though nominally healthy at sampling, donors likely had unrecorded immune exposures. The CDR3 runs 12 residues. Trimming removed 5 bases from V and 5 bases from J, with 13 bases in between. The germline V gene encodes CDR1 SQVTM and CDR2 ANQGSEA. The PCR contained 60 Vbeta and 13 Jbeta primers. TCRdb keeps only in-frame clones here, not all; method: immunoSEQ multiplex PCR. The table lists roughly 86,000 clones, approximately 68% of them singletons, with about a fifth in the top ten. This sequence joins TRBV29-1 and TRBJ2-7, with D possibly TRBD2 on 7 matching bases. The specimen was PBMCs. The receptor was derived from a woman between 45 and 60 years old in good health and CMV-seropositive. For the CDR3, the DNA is TGCAGCGTTCGGGGGGCCCCTGACGAGCAGTACTTC. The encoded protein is CSVRGAPDEQYF.